These 9 T cell receptor beta chains share one sample of origin, sequenced in a study of blood T cell repertoires in COVID-19. Generated by immunoSEQ multiplex PCR, the TCRdb table keeps only in-frame clones and is missing some. The sample has a few hundred thousand clones, about 80% seen once. Source material: PBMCs or T cells enriched from blood (not recorded which). The receptor set was obtained from a man aged 50 or older who had recovered from COVID-19.

V is TRBV9 and J is TRBJ2-5; 9 bases map to TRBD1. The CDR3 is 15 residues long. Germline-derived CDR1 and CDR2 are SGDLS and YYNGEE. V lost 0 bases, J lost 5 bases, and 5 bases stayed unmatched. The CDR3 spells CASSVEGQGTETQYF. The CDR3 DNA is TGTGCCAGCAGCGTAGAGGGACAGGGTACGGAGACCCAGTACTTC.

This clone has just a few counts. V usage is TRBV7-8 and J usage is TRBJ2-1, with 7 bases fitting TRBD1. There are 14 residues in the CDR3. Germline V gives CDR1 SGHVS, CDR2 FQNEAQ. V lost 3 bases, J lost 5 bases, and 4 bases stayed unmatched. The DNA for the CDR3 is TGTGCCAGCAGCTTTCTCGACAGGGACAATGAGCAGTTCTTC. Translation gives CASSFLDRDNEQFF.

This clone was counted once. The chain carries TRBV5-5 and TRBJ2-1; 7 bases map to TRBD2. V was pared by 0 bases and J by 10 bases, with 7 bases of the junction left unmatched. The CDR3 sequence is 14 residues long. Germline V gene lookup returns CDR1 SGHKS and CDR2 YYEKEE (reference sequence). This CDR3 is CASSLAPAGVEQFF. CDR3 DNA sequence: TGTGCCAGCAGCTTGGCCCCGGCGGGAGTAGAGCAGTTCTTC. Full variable domain (outside the CDR3, taken from reference TRBV5-5 and TRBJ2-1): DAGVTQSPTHLIKTRGQQVTLRCSPISGHKSVSWYQQVLGQGPQFIFQYYEKEERGRGNFPDRFSARQFPNYSSELNVNALLLGDSALYLCASSLAPAGVEQFFGPGTRLTVL.

This chain links TRBV5-1 with TRBJ1-1; a weak D match, TRBD1 (6 bases). The CDR3 covers 14 residues. Germline CDR1 and CDR2: SGHRS and YFSETQ. V lost 5 bases and J 1 base, leaving 12 bases between the germline ends. CDR3 in amino acids: CASRLTGQNTEAFF. CDR3 in DNA: TGCGCCAGCAGATTGACAGGCCAGAACACTGAAGCTTTCTTT. Using reference TRBV5-1 and TRBJ1-1 for the parts outside the CDR3, the full variable domain is KAGVTQTPRYLIKTRGQQVTLSCSPISGHRSVSWYQQTPGQGLQFLFEYFSETQRNKGNFPGRFSGRQFSNSRSEMNVSTLELGDSALYLCASRLTGQNTEAFFGQGTRLTVV.

The V gene is TRBV10-3, the J gene TRBJ1-4; D remains ambiguous. The CDR3 has 13 amino acids. CDR1 is ENHRY, CDR2 SYGVKD, per germline. Deletions cut 11 bases from V and 5 bases from J, with 15 bases between. Written as DNA, the CDR3 is TGTGCCGGATCCCGGGAACTCAATGAAAAACTGTTTTTT. Translating gives CAGSRELNEKLFF.

J is TRBJ1-3 and V is TRBV3-1 (or the pseudogene TRBV3-2), with D uncertain. The V gene lost 5 bases and the J gene lost 5 bases, with 19 bases spanning the gap. The length of the CDR3 is 16 residues. From germline, CDR1 is LGHDT and CDR2 YNNKEL (reference sequence). The CDR3 is CASSSEVPHARNTIYF. The CDR3 bases are TGTGCCAGCAGCTCGGAGGTTCCCCACGCACGAAACACCATATATTTT.

The chain is built from TRBV29-1 and TRBJ1-1; 7 nucleotides agree with TRBD1. The CDR3 runs to 11 residues. Germline-derived CDR1 and CDR2 are SQVTM and ANQGSEA. The V gene end was trimmed by 7 bases and the J gene end by 6 bases; junction bases not matched to a gene: 5. The CDR3 DNA sequence: TGCAGCGACTACAGGGGCCCTGAAGCTTTCTTT. This gives the protein CSDYRGPEAFF. Filled out from reference TRBV29-1 and TRBJ1-1, the complete variable domain reads SAVISQKPSRDICQRGTSLTIQCQVDSQVTMMFWYRQQPGQSLTLIATANQGSEATYESGFVIDKFPISRPNLTFSTLTVSNMSPEDSSIYLCSDYRGPEAFFGQGTRLTVV.

V is TRBV14 and J is TRBJ2-1, with no clear D. The CDR3 totals 14 residues. Germline V gives CDR1 SGHDN, CDR2 FVKESK. V was trimmed by 1 base and J by 8 bases, leaving 12 bases between them. Here the CDR3 DNA reads TGTGCCAGCAGCCAAGGGGCAAGCCCCCATGAGCAGTTCTTC. This codes for CASSQGASPHEQFF. Complete variable domain (other parts from reference TRBV14 and TRBJ2-1): EAGVTQFPSHSVIEKGQTVTLRCDPISGHDNLYWYRRVMGKEIKFLLHFVKESKQDESGMPNNRFLAERTGGTYSTLKVQPAELEDSGVYFCASSQGASPHEQFFGPGTRLTVL.

The rearrangement uses TRBV3-1 (or the pseudogene TRBV3-2) and TRBJ2-2; 8 bases map to TRBD2. The CDR3 consists of 17 residues. The junction had 9 bases not matched to a gene; V was cut back by 4 bases and J by 2 bases. Germline V CDR1 and CDR2: LGHDT, YNNKEL (reference sequence). The CDR3 DNA follows: TGTGCCAGCAGCCGAGGTCCGGGGGGGGATAACACCGGGGAGCTGTTTTTT. Protein product: CASSRGPGGDNTGELFF.